This T cell receptor beta chain was captured by sequencing in a study of human T cells and chemical hapten exposure. Study results and limitations: Patch test score rose with PT1 expanded TCRs, significant at 8, 16, 32, not 4.

The CDR3 is 17 residues long. With V trimmed by 0 bases and J by 2 bases, 3 bases remained unmatched. Germline CDR1 reads LGHNA; CDR2 reads YSLEER. In this sample, this clonotype turned up a few times. The antigen is unknown. This sample's time point: patch test 2, 6 weeks after DPC sensitization. Treatment denoted: therapeutic diphenylcyclopropenone sensitization with weekly scalp DPC. One entry per CDR3 protein, called by TCRdb with MiXCR from the RACE reads. The profile shows 80,000 to 100,000 distinct CDR3 sequences, 9.3% of them singletons. This clonotype originated in a woman aged 40 to 49 with alopecia areata. Some clones in this sample may be carry-over from other donors' samples. The V gene is TRBV4-3, the J gene TRBJ2-1, with 11 bases fitting TRBD2. The material sequenced was whole blood, taken in connection with sensitization to the hapten diphenylcyclopropenone (DPC). In nucleotides, the CDR3 is TGCGCCAGCAGCCAAGATAGCGGGAGGGGCCCCTACAATGAGCAGTTCTTC. Protein sequence: CASSQDSGRGPYNEQFF.